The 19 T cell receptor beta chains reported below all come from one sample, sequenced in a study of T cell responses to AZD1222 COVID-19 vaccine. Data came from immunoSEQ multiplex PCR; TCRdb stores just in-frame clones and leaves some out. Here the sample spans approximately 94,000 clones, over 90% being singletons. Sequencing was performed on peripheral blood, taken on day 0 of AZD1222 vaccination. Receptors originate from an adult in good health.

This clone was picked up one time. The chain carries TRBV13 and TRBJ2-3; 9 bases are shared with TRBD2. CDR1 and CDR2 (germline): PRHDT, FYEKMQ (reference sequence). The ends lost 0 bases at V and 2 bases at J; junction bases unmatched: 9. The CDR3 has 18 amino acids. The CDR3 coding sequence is TGTGCCAGCAGCTTAGGCCTAACTAGCGGGTCGATCACAGATACGCAGTATTTT. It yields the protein CASSLGLTSGSITDTQYF.

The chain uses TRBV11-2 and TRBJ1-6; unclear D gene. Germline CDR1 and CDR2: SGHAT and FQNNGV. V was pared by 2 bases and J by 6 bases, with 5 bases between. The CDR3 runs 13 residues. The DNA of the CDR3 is TGTGCCAGCAGCTTAAACTCTAATTCACCCCTCCACTTT. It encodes CASSLNSNSPLHF.

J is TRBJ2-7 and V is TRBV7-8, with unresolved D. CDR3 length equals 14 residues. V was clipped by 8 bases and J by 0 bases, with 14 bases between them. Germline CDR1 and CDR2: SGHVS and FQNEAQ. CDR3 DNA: TGTGCCAGCCAGAAGACGAGTAGCTCCTACGAGCAGTACTTC. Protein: CASQKTSSSYEQYF. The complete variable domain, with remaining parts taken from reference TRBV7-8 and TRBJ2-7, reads GAGVSQSPRYKVAKRGQDVALRCDPISGHVSLFWYQQALGQGPEFLTYFQNEAQLDKSGLPSDRFFAERPEGSVSTLKIQRTQQEDSAVYLCASQKTSSSYEQYFGPGTRLTVT.

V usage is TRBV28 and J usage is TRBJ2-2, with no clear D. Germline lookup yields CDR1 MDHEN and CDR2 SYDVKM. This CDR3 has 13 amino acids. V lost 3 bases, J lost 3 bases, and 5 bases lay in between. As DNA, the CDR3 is TGTGCCAGCAGTTTGCGCGACACCGGGGAGCTGTTTTTT. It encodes CASSLRDTGELFF.

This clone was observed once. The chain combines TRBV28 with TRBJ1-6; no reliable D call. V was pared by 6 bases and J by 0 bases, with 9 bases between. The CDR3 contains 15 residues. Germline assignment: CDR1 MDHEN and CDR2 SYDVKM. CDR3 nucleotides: TGTGCCAGCAGAAAGGGTTTCTCCTATAATTCACCCCTCCACTTT. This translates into CASRKGFSYNSPLHF.

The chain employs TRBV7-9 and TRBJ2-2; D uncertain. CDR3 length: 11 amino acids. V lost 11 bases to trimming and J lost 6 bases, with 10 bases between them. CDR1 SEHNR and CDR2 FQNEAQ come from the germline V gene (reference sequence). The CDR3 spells CALPVAGELFF. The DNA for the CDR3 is TGTGCCCTCCCCGTAGCCGGGGAGCTGTTTTTT.

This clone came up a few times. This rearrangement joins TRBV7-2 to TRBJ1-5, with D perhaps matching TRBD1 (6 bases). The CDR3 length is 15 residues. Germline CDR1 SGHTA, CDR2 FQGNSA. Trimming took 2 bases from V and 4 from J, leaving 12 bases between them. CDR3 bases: TGTGCCAGCAGCTTAAAGCCAGGGACAAATCAGCCCCAGCATTTT. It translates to CASSLKPGTNQPQHF.

The CDR3 region has the DNA TGTGCCAGCAGTTCCATAGATACGCAGTATTTT. Residues: CASSSIDTQYF. V usage is TRBV27 and J usage is TRBJ2-3; D is unresolved. V gave up 4 bases and J gave up 5 bases, with 4 bases separating them. The CDR3 totals 11 residues. The germline gives CDR1 MNHEY, CDR2 SMNVEV (reference sequence).

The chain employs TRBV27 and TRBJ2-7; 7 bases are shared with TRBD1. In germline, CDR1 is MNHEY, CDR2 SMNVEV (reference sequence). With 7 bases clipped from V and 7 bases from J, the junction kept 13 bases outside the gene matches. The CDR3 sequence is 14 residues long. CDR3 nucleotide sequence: TGTGCCAGCACCAAACACGGACAGGACGAGGAGCAGTACTTC. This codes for CASTKHGQDEEQYF.

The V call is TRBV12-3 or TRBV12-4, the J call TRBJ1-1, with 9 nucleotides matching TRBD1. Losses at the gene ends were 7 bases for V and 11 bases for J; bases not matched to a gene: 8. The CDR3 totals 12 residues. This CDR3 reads CASNPGQGRAFF. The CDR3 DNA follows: TGTGCCAGCAATCCGGGACAGGGAAGGGCTTTCTTT.

The CDR3 DNA sequence: TGTGCCAGCTCGACAGTAGGAAGGGCCCTCTCCTACGAGCAGTACTTC. This encodes CASSTVGRALSYEQYF. The rearrangement joins TRBV28 to TRBJ2-7; D may be TRBD1 (5 bases). The CDR3 runs 16 residues. Trimming stripped 8 bases from V and 0 bases from J, with 20 bases between. Germline V gene data show CDR1 as MDHEN and CDR2 as SYDVKM.

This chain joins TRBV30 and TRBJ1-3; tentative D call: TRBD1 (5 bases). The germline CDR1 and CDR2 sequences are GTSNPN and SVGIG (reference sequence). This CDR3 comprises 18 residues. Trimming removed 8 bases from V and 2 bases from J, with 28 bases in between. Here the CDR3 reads CARQGAGKFGGAGNTIYF. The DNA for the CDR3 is TGTGCCCGCCAAGGGGCAGGGAAATTCGGAGGGGCTGGAAACACCATATATTTT.

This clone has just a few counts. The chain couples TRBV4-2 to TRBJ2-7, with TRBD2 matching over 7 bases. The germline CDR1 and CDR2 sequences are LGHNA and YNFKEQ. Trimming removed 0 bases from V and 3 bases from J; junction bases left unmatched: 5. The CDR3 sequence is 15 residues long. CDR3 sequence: CASSQDLGLDYEQYF. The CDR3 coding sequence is TGTGCCAGCAGCCAAGATCTCGGACTAGACTACGAGCAGTACTTC.

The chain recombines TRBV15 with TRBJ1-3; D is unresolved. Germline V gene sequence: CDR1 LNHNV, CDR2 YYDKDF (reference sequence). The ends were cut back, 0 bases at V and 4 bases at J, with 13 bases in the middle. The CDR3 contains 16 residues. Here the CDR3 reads CATSRDRGSRGNTIYF. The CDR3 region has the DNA TGTGCCACCAGCAGAGATCGAGGGTCTCGAGGAAACACCATATATTTT.

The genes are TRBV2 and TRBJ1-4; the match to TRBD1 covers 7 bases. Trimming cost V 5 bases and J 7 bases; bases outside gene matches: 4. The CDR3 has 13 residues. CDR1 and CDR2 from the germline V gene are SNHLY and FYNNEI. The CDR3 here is CASSPQGSEKLFF. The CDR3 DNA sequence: TGTGCCAGCAGTCCACAGGGGAGTGAAAAACTGTTTTTT. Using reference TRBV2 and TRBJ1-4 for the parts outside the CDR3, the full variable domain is EPEVTQTPSHQVTQMGQEVILRCVPISNHLYFYWYRQILGQKVEFLVSFYNNEISEKSEIFDDQFSVERPDGSNFTLKIRSTKLEDSAMYFCASSPQGSEKLFFGSGTQLSVL.

CDR3 coding DNA: TGTGCCAGTAGTATGGATCTAGCGGGAGGGCCGGCAGATACGCAGTATTTT. Encoded protein: CASSMDLAGGPADTQYF. V and J are TRBV19 and TRBJ2-3; 12 bases agree with TRBD2. Trimming took 3 bases from V and 4 from J; bases not matched to a gene: 8. The CDR3 length is 17 residues. The germline gives CDR1 LNHDA, CDR2 SQIVND (reference sequence).

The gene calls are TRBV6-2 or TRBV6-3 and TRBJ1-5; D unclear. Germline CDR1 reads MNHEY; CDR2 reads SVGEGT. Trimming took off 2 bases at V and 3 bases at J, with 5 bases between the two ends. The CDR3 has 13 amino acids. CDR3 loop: CASSYLHNQPQHF. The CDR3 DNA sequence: TGTGCCAGCAGTTACCTTCACAATCAGCCCCAGCATTTT.

As DNA, the CDR3 is TGTGCCAGCAGCCTAGTAGCAGGGGGAGTGGCGAACACCGGGGAGCTGTTTTTT. Translated: CASSLVAGGVANTGELFF. The V gene is TRBV4-2, the J gene TRBJ2-2, with 7 bases identical to TRBD1. J gave up 0 bases and V 4 bases, and 11 bases lay outside the gene matches. The CDR3 runs 18 residues. Germline CDR1 LGHNA, CDR2 YNFKEQ.

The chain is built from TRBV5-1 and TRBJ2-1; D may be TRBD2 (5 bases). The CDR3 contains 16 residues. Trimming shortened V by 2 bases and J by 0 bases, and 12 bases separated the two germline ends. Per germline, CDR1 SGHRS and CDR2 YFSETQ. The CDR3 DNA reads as TGCGCCAGCAGCTTTGGGCGGGCCAACTCCTACAATGAGCAGTTCTTC. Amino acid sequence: CASSFGRANSYNEQFF.